The clone carrying this TCR beta chain was recorded a few times. This sample stems from a study of chemoradiotherapy in HPV16-positive cancers. Libraries were prepared by immunoSEQ multiplex PCR; TCRdb keeps only in-frame clonotypes and omits some of them. The sample comprises tens of thousands of clones, 85% to 90% of which are singletons, and 2.1% rests with the top ten. This TCR was recovered from a human donor with HPV-associated anogenital cancer. Here the sequenced sample was blood, taken from a patient who underwent chemoradiotherapy.

The DNA of the CDR3 is TGTGCCAGCAGCGCGACAGGGGACTATGGCTACACCTTC. Translating gives CASSATGDYGYTF. This rearrangement joins TRBV7-2 to TRBJ1-2; 8 nucleotides agree with TRBD1. Germline CDR1 is SGHTA and CDR2 is FQGNSA. The CDR3 length is 13 residues. With 5 bases clipped from V and 3 bases from J, the junction kept 2 bases outside the gene matches.